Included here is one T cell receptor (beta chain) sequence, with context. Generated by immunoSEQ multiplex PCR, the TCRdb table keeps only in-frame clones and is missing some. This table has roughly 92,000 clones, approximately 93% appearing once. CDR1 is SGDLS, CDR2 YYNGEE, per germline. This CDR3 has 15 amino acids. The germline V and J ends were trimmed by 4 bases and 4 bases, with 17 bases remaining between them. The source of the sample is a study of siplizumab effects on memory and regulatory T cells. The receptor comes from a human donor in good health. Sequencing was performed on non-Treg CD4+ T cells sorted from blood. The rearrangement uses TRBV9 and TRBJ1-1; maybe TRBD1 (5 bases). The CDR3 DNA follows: TGTGCCAGCAGCCCTCGTCAGGGTCCGGCCACTGAAGCTTTCTTT. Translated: CASSPRQGPATEAFF.